These T cell receptor beta chains were read from a single sample in a study of T-cell memory formation after mild COVID-19. TCRdb ran MiXCR on the 5' RACE reads and lists one entry per CDR3 protein. The sample lists hundreds of thousands of distinct CDR3 sequences, 12% to 15% occurring once. The sequencing sample was made of PBMCs or a T cell subset sorted from them (not recorded which). The receptor set was obtained from a young man who had mild COVID-19 (a few samples of this study predate the infection). Cell type and time point are not known. CDR3s include the opening cysteine and the closing phenylalanine or tryptophan. Each record gives: D gene, V gene, clone size, J gene, CDR3 DNA, CDR3 protein. D genes are given only for firm matches. Size is stated for part of the rows, as once, few or many counts, or as a class when the clone is expanded.

D: NA; V: TRBV28; size: NA; J: TRBJ2-6; DNA: TGTGCCAGCAGCCCCCAGGGAACCTCTGGGGCCAACGTCCTGACTTTC; CDR3: CASSPQGTSGANVLTF
D: NA; V: TRBV7-9; size: NA; J: TRBJ2-3; DNA: TGTGCCAGCAGCTTACTCGGGTACAGCACAGATACGCAGTATTTT; CDR3: CASSLLGYSTDTQYF
D: TRBD2; V: TRBV4-3; size: NA; J: TRBJ2-2; DNA: TGCGCCAGCAGCCAACTTGCGGGGGTGAACACCGGGGAGCTGTTTTTT; CDR3: CASSQLAGVNTGELFF
D: NA; V: TRBV7-2; size: few; J: TRBJ1-2; DNA: TGTGCCAGCAGCTTATCGCCTGGTTTGAGTTATGGCTACACCTTC; CDR3: CASSLSPGLSYGYTF
D: NA; V: TRBV7-9; size: few; J: TRBJ1-2; DNA: TGTGCCAGCAGCATCCAGGGACTGGGCTATGGCTACACCTTC; CDR3: CASSIQGLGYGYTF
D: NA; V: TRBV7-2; size: few; J: TRBJ1-5; DNA: TGTGCCAGCAGCTTCACAGAAGATCAGCCCCAGCATTTT; CDR3: CASSFTEDQPQHF
D: NA; V: TRBV6-5; size: few; J: TRBJ1-2; DNA: TGTGCCAGCAGATCCTCCCAGACAGTTAACTATGGCTACACCTTC; CDR3: CASRSSQTVNYGYTF
D: NA; V: TRBV7-2; size: few; J: TRBJ2-5; DNA: TGTGCCAGCAGCCCTACCCCAGGGGACGGGCAAGAGACCCAGTACTTC; CDR3: CASSPTPGDGQETQYF
D: NA; V: TRBV5-5; size: many; J: TRBJ2-1; DNA: TGTGCCAGCAGCTTGGATGGGGACTCCTACAATGAGCAGTTCTTC; CDR3: CASSLDGDSYNEQFF
D: NA; V: TRBV3-1; size: few; J: TRBJ2-2; DNA: TGTGCCAGCAGCCGCCTGGTATTGGGGGAGCTGTTTTTT; CDR3: CASSRLVLGELFF
D: TRBD1; V: TRBV5-1; size: NA; J: TRBJ1-6; DNA: TGCGCCAGCAGCTGGGGACAGGGTAATTCACCCCTCCACTTT; CDR3: CASSWGQGNSPLHF
D: NA; V: TRBV6-5; size: many; J: TRBJ2-3; DNA: TGTGCCAGCAGTTACGCGGGGAACCCAGATACGCAGTATTTT; CDR3: CASSYAGNPDTQYF
D: NA; V: TRBV12-3/TRBV12-4; size: NA; J: TRBJ1-4; DNA: TGTGCCAGCAGTTTGTCCCCATGGGTGGTGTTTTTT; CDR3: CASSLSPWVVFF
D: NA; V: TRBV20-1; size: NA; J: TRBJ2-6; DNA: TGCAGTGCAGAGGTCGCTGGGGCCAACGTCCTGACTTTC; CDR3: CSAEVAGANVLTF
D: TRBD2; V: TRBV20-1; size: NA; J: TRBJ2-1; DNA: TGCAGTGCTAGAGATTTTAGCGGGACGAGCTCCTACAATGAGCAGTTCTTC; CDR3: CSARDFSGTSSYNEQFF
D: TRBD1; V: TRBV6-6; size: few; J: TRBJ1-2; DNA: TGTGCCAGCAGTTCGGCAGGGGGCATGGATGGCTACACCTTC; CDR3: CASSSAGGMDGYTF
D: NA; V: TRBV7-6; size: few; J: TRBJ2-5; DNA: TGTGCCAGCAGCCCTCTGGACCCGGGGGCAGAGACCCAGTACTTC; CDR3: CASSPLDPGAETQYF
D: NA; V: TRBV6-6; size: NA; J: TRBJ1-1; DNA: TGTGCCAGCAGCACAACGACAGGACAGAACACTGAAGCTTTCTTT; CDR3: CASSTTTGQNTEAFF
D: TRBD2; V: TRBV6-2/TRBV6-3; size: NA; J: TRBJ2-3; DNA: TGTGCCAGCGGGACTACCCGAAACACAGATACGCAGTATTTT; CDR3: CASGTTRNTDTQYF
D: TRBD2; V: TRBV6-2/TRBV6-3; size: many; J: TRBJ2-3; DNA: TGTGCCAGCACACCCCGGCGGGGGGGAGATACGCAGTATTTT; CDR3: CASTPRRGGDTQYF
D: NA; V: TRBV20-1; size: NA; J: TRBJ2-1; DNA: TGCAGTGCTTCCCGGCCGGCCTCTGCGAATGAGCAGTTCTTC; CDR3: CSASRPASANEQFF
D: TRBD2; V: TRBV4-2; size: NA; J: TRBJ2-3; DNA: TGTGCCAGCAGCCAAGGGGTAGCGGGGGGTTTCAGTCATACGCAGTATTTT; CDR3: CASSQGVAGGFSHTQYF
D: NA; V: TRBV24-1; size: few; J: TRBJ2-2; DNA: TGTGCCACCAGTCCCGGCGGGAACACCGGGGAGCTGTTTTTT; CDR3: CATSPGGNTGELFF
D: NA; V: TRBV18; size: NA; J: TRBJ2-7; DNA: TGTGCCAGCTCACCGTCCCTTGGAGGGGAAGAGCAGTACTTC; CDR3: CASSPSLGGEEQYF
D: NA; V: TRBV7-9; size: few; J: TRBJ2-1; DNA: TGTGCCAGCGGGGGGCGAGGGCTGGATGAGCAGTTCTTC; CDR3: CASGGRGLDEQFF
D: NA; V: TRBV7-9; size: NA; J: TRBJ1-2; DNA: TGTGCCAGCAGCTTAGGGACCAACTATGGCTACACCTTC; CDR3: CASSLGTNYGYTF
D: NA; V: TRBV20-1; size: many; J: TRBJ2-3; DNA: TGCAGTGTTGGATCAGTCCAGGGTGGAGATACGCAGTATTTT; CDR3: CSVGSVQGGDTQYF
D: NA; V: TRBV25-1; size: NA; J: TRBJ2-2; DNA: TGTGCCAGCAGTGGGGACGGACACACCGGGGAGCTGTTTTTT; CDR3: CASSGDGHTGELFF
D: NA; V: TRBV6-5; size: few; J: TRBJ2-7; DNA: TGTGCCAGCAGTTACTCGAGTATGAAGGGAACGGACGAGCAGTACTTC; CDR3: CASSYSSMKGTDEQYF
D: NA; V: TRBV18; size: NA; J: TRBJ2-1; DNA: TGTGCCAGCTCCCCTCCCGGAGGGGGACAGTACAATGAGCAGTTCTTC; CDR3: CASSPPGGGQYNEQFF
D: NA; V: TRBV20-1; size: few; J: TRBJ2-2; DNA: TGCAGTGCGAGGCGGAGAGCCGGGGAGCTGTTTTTT; CDR3: CSARRRAGELFF
D: NA; V: TRBV12-3/TRBV12-4; size: NA; J: TRBJ1-2; DNA: TGTGCCAGCAGTTTAGGACAGCCCGGGGGCTTC; CDR3: CASSLGQPGGF
D: NA; V: TRBV4-3; size: few; J: TRBJ1-2; DNA: TGCGCCAGCAGCTTGAGTGCGGGAGGTGGCTACACCTTC; CDR3: CASSLSAGGGYTF
D: TRBD2; V: TRBV18; size: few; J: TRBJ2-5; DNA: TGTGCCAGCTCACCATTCTCAGCGGGGGAAGAGACCCAGTACTTC; CDR3: CASSPFSAGEETQYF
D: NA; V: TRBV7-9; size: NA; J: TRBJ2-3; DNA: TGTGCCAGCAGCTTAGTGGGATCCGATGATACGCAGTATTTT; CDR3: CASSLVGSDDTQYF
D: NA; V: TRBV18; size: NA; J: TRBJ2-1; DNA: TGTGCCAGCTCAACCGTCACAGGGCGAGGGTTCGGAAATGAGCAGTTCTTC; CDR3: CASSTVTGRGFGNEQFF
D: TRBD1; V: TRBV7-8; size: many; J: TRBJ2-7; DNA: TGTGCCAGCAGCTTTCTCCCGGGACAGGGGACCTACGAGCAGTACTTC; CDR3: CASSFLPGQGTYEQYF
D: TRBD1; V: TRBV6-1; size: many; J: TRBJ2-3; DNA: TGTGCCAGCAGTACTCGGACAGGGGGAACAGATACGCAGTATTTT; CDR3: CASSTRTGGTDTQYF
D: NA; V: TRBV27; size: many; J: TRBJ2-7; DNA: TGTGCCAGCAGTCCCCCCGGCTACGGCGGGCAGTACTTC; CDR3: CASSPPGYGGQYF
D: NA; V: TRBV12-3/TRBV12-4; size: NA; J: TRBJ2-2; DNA: TGTGCCAGCACCCAACCGGACAGGAACACCGGGGAGCTGTTTTTT; CDR3: CASTQPDRNTGELFF
D: NA; V: TRBV4-1; size: few; J: TRBJ1-5; DNA: TGCGCCAGCAGCCAAGTGGACAGAAGCAATCAGCCCCAGCATTTT; CDR3: CASSQVDRSNQPQHF
D: NA; V: TRBV4-2; size: many; J: TRBJ2-5; DNA: TGTGCCAGCAGCCAGAGTGTTGCGGAGACCCAGTACTTC; CDR3: CASSQSVAETQYF
D: NA; V: TRBV24-1; size: NA; J: TRBJ2-5; DNA: TGTGCCACCAGTGATACATCCATACAAGAGACCCAGTACTTC; CDR3: CATSDTSIQETQYF
D: NA; V: TRBV5-4; size: NA; J: TRBJ1-3; DNA: TGTGCCAGCAGCTTTTATGCTGGAAACACCATATATTTT; CDR3: CASSFYAGNTIYF
D: NA; V: TRBV30; size: NA; J: TRBJ2-1; DNA: TGTGCCTGGAGTGTACTGCTGGGGAACGGGCAGTTCTTC; CDR3: CAWSVLLGNGQFF
D: NA; V: TRBV7-9; size: NA; J: TRBJ2-2; DNA: TGTGCCAGCAGCTTGTTCCAGGGTAACACCGGGGAGCTGTTTTTT; CDR3: CASSLFQGNTGELFF
D: NA; V: TRBV5-6; size: NA; J: TRBJ2-2; DNA: TGTGCCAGCAGCTTTGGCGCACCCGGGGAGCTGTTTTTT; CDR3: CASSFGAPGELFF
D: NA; V: TRBV2; size: many; J: TRBJ1-3; DNA: TGTGCCTCGGGGTCCCTCTCTGGAAACACCATATATTTT; CDR3: CASGSLSGNTIYF
D: NA; V: TRBV28; size: NA; J: TRBJ1-6; DNA: TGTGCCAGCAGTCCCGACGATGGGCCCCTTATCCTCCACTTT; CDR3: CASSPDDGPLILHF
D: TRBD1; V: TRBV29-1; size: many; J: TRBJ2-1; DNA: TGCAGCGCAGGACAGGGGACCCTCAATGAGCAGTTCTTC; CDR3: CSAGQGTLNEQFF
D: NA; V: TRBV29-1; size: few; J: TRBJ1-4; DNA: TGCAGCGCAGGGGCAACTAATGAAAAACTGTTTTTT; CDR3: CSAGATNEKLFF
D: NA; V: TRBV6-5; size: few; J: TRBJ2-7; DNA: TGTGCCAGCAGTCCGCTCAGGGGCTACGAGCAGTACTTC; CDR3: CASSPLRGYEQYF
D: TRBD1; V: TRBV15; size: few; J: TRBJ2-2; DNA: TGTGCCACCACCGGGACAGGGAGCACCGGGGAGCTGTTTTTT; CDR3: CATTGTGSTGELFF